Sequencing of this T cell receptor beta chain was carried out in a study of control samples from healthy donors and cancer patients. Profiling relied on immunoSEQ multiplex PCR, and the TCRdb table lists in-frame clones only, not all of them. Here the sample spans over 100,000 clones, 90% being singletons. Trimming took off 0 bases at V and 6 bases at J, with 14 bases between the two ends. Germline-derived CDR1 and CDR2 are LGHNA and YSLEER. The CDR3 totals 16 residues. This chain joins TRBV4-3 and TRBJ1-4; tentative D call: TRBD1 (5 bases). The receptor was derived from a human donor in good health. The donor label of this sample is uncertain. Sequencing was carried out using blood. CDR3 sequence reads: CASSQDSRGVYEKLFF. CDR3 nucleotides: TGCGCCAGCAGCCAAGATTCAAGGGGCGTCTATGAAAAACTGTTTTTT.